What follows is one TCR beta chain and its context. This record comes from a study of blood T cell repertoires in COVID-19. Looking at the study overall: The United States, Italy and Spain were the sources of the acute and convalescent COVID-19 samples.

V lost 5 bases, J lost 7 bases, and 15 bases lay in between. The CDR3 loop spans 14 amino acids. The germline gives CDR1 SEHNR, CDR2 FQNEAQ (reference sequence). Profiled with immunoSEQ multiplex PCR; TCRdb holds only in-frame clones, not every one. This table has 84,000 or so clones, under 85% appearing once. The chain carries TRBV7-9 and TRBJ2-1; a weak D match, TRBD1 (8 bases). This sequence was found in a man between 65 and 79 years old with acute or convalescent COVID-19. The material sequenced was peripheral blood. CDR3 bases: TGTGCCAGCAGCATTGGACAGGGAGGGAATGAGCAGTTCTTC. Translation: CASSIGQGGNEQFF.